The rows below give T cell receptor beta chains drawn from one sample of a study of post-analysis software for immune sequencing data. MiXCR was run by TCRdb on the PCR reads, yielding one entry per CDR3 protein. This table has approximately 690,000 distinct CDR3 sequences, approximately 60% appearing once. Sequencing used blood. Receptors were obtained from a girl aged 2-10 years with multiple sclerosis. CDR3s include the opening cysteine and the closing phenylalanine or tryptophan. A D gene is named only where the DNA matches it firmly. The size field is filled for only some rows; it gives once, few, many or a size class.

D gene	V gene	clone size	CDR3 length	J gene	CDR3 protein	CDR3 DNA
TRBD1	TRBV11-2	.	18	TRBJ2-4	CASRPGQGFSLTKNIQYF	TGTGCCAGCAGACCGGGACAGGGGTTTTCCTTAACCAAAAACATTCAGTACTTC
.	TRBV6-5	.	15	TRBJ1-5	CASSYGWGMDQPQHF	TGTGCCAGCAGTTACGGTTGGGGAATGGATCAGCCCCAGCATTTT
.	TRBV5-1	many	13	TRBJ2-5	CASSLGPQETQYF	TGTGCCAGCAGCTTAGGACCCCAAGAGACCCAGTACTTC
.	TRBV27	.	16	TRBJ2-6	CASSSLAGVGANVLTF	TGTGCCAGCAGTTCCCTGGCAGGGGTTGGGGCCAACGTCCTGACTTTC
TRBD1	TRBV7-9	once	16	TRBJ2-5	CASSPRGTGNRETQYF	TGTGCCAGCAGCCCGAGAGGGACAGGGAATAGAGAGACCCAGTACTTC
.	TRBV5-6	few	11	TRBJ2-7	CASSRSVEQYF	TGTGCCAGCAGCAGATCAGTGGAGCAGTACTTC
TRBD2	TRBV29-1	.	13	TRBJ2-1	CSVDSLAGNEQFF	TGCAGCGTTGATTCCCTAGCGGGGAATGAGCAGTTCTTC
.	TRBV12-3/TRBV12-4	.	13	TRBJ2-7	CASSFLVVHEQYF	TGTGCCAGCAGTTTCCTCGTCGTGCACGAGCAGTACTTC
.	TRBV27	.	12	TRBJ2-3	CASSSIADTQYF	TGTGCCAGCAGTTCCATAGCAGATACGCAGTATTTT
TRBD2	TRBV27	few	15	TRBJ2-5	CASRVSVGEGETQYF	TGTGCCAGCAGGGTCTCGGTAGGGGAGGGGGAGACCCAGTACTTC
TRBD1	TRBV20-1	few	14	TRBJ1-5	CSATGAGGGAPQHF	TGCAGTGCCACGGGGGCAGGGGGAGGTGCGCCCCAGCATTTT
.	TRBV29-1	once	9	TRBJ1-5	CSVTQPQHF	TGCAGCGTTACTCAGCCCCAGCATTTT
TRBD1	TRBV6-2/TRBV6-3	.	15	TRBJ2-2	CASSLDRIATGELFF	TGTGCCAGCAGTTTGGACAGGATAGCCACCGGGGAGCTGTTTTTT
.	TRBV14	few	15	TRBJ1-2	CASSQSPGLNYGYTF	TGTGCCAGCAGCCAGTCACCGGGTCTCAACTATGGCTACACCTTC
TRBD1	TRBV12-3/TRBV12-4	.	15	TRBJ2-7	CASRLRGTGTNEQYF	TGTGCCAGCAGGTTAAGAGGGACAGGGACGAACGAGCAGTACTTC
TRBD1	TRBV12-3/TRBV12-4	.	14	TRBJ1-2	CASSPTGGVYGYTF	TGTGCCAGCAGTCCGACAGGGGGCGTCTATGGCTACACCTTC
TRBD2	TRBV20-1	.	11	TRBJ2-1	CSAGLDGEQFF	TGCAGTGCTGGACTAGACGGTGAGCAGTTCTTC
.	TRBV7-9	.	16	TRBJ2-6	CASSLVGEAGANVLTF	TGTGCCAGCAGCTTAGTAGGAGAGGCAGGGGCCAACGTCCTGACTTTC
TRBD2	TRBV14	few	17	TRBJ2-1	CASSQDYGTSGFNEQFF	TGTGCCAGCAGCCAAGATTATGGGACTAGCGGGTTCAATGAGCAGTTCTTC
TRBD2	TRBV12-3/TRBV12-4	few	16	TRBJ2-5	CASSAGLAVNQETQYF	TGTGCCAGCAGTGCGGGACTAGCGGTAAACCAAGAGACCCAGTACTTC
.	TRBV12-3/TRBV12-4	.	11	TRBJ2-7	CASSWSYEQYF	TGTGCCAGCAGTTGGTCCTACGAGCAGTACTTC
.	TRBV20-1	.	12	TRBJ2-1	CSARERLNEQFF	TGCAGTGCTAGAGAACGCCTCAATGAGCAGTTCTTC
.	TRBV5-1	.	16	TRBJ2-1	CVSSLVTVASYNEQFF	TGCGTCAGCAGCTTGGTAACGGTGGCGTCCTACAATGAGCAGTTCTTC
.	TRBV12-5	.	13	TRBJ2-7	CASGLHNSYEQYF	TGTGCTAGTGGTTTGCACAACTCCTACGAGCAGTACTTC
.	TRBV29-1	.	12	TRBJ1-2	CSALGWRAGYTF	TGCAGCGCCCTAGGGTGGCGTGCTGGCTACACCTTC
.	TRBV5-1	.	14	TRBJ1-2	CASSLSGANYGYTF	TGCGCCAGCAGCTTGTCGGGGGCTAACTATGGCTACACCTTC
TRBD2	TRBV7-8	.	19	TRBJ2-3	CASSLARLAEPSGTDTQYF	TGTGCCAGCAGCTTAGCCAGACTAGCGGAACCCTCTGGCACAGATACGCAGTATTTT
.	TRBV20-1	.	14	TRBJ2-7	CSVRTVGGQYEQYF	TGCAGTGTTAGGACTGTCGGAGGGCAGTACGAGCAGTACTTC
.	TRBV12-3/TRBV12-4	.	19	TRBJ2-1	CASSLSGGLGTNPYNEQFF	TGTGCCAGCAGTTTATCTGGGGGGTTGGGTACAAACCCCTACAATGAGCAGTTCTTC
TRBD2	TRBV20-1	.	16	TRBJ2-1	CSARSGTSGRAGEQFF	TGCAGTGCTAGATCCGGGACTAGCGGGAGGGCTGGTGAGCAGTTCTTC
TRBD2	TRBV9	.	18	TRBJ2-3	CASSVSGRANWGTDTQYF	TGTGCCAGCAGCGTTAGCGGGAGGGCCAACTGGGGCACAGATACGCAGTATTTT
.	TRBV7-2	.	13	TRBJ2-3	CASSRGTGPGGYF	TGTGCCAGCAGTCGTGGGACCGGGCCCGGTGGGTATTTT
TRBD1	TRBV11-2	.	16	TRBJ2-3	CASSEGTGAWTDTQYF	TGTGCCAGCAGCGAAGGGACAGGGGCGTGGACAGATACGCAGTATTTT
TRBD2	TRBV7-9	.	15	TRBJ2-1	CASSAPGLAVGEQFF	TGTGCCAGCAGCGCGCCGGGACTAGCCGTCGGTGAGCAGTTCTTC
.	TRBV29-1	.	12	TRBJ1-1	CSALGGRVEAFF	TGCAGCGCCTTGGGAGGGCGGGTTGAAGCTTTCTTT
.	TRBV21-1	.	15	TRBJ2-1	CASSKGLAKYNEQFF	TGTGCCAGCAGCAAGGGGCTAGCGAAGTACAATGAGCAGTTCTTC
.	TRBV12-3/TRBV12-4	few	13	TRBJ2-1	CASAGGSYNEQFF	TGTGCCAGCGCTGGTGGTTCGTACAATGAGCAGTTCTTC
.	TRBV6-5	.	16	TRBJ2-5	CASSYAQNPYQETQYF	TGTGCCAGCAGTTACGCGCAGAACCCTTACCAAGAGACCCAGTACTTC
.	TRBV27	.	17	TRBJ2-5	CASSALIGQGLDGTQYF	TGTGCCAGCAGTGCGTTGATCGGGCAGGGGCTCGATGGGACCCAGTACTTC
.	TRBV11-2	.	14	TRBJ1-3	CASSRAGAGNTIYF	TGTGCCAGCAGCAGGGCAGGGGCTGGAAACACCATATATTTT
TRBD2	TRBV6-6	.	14	TRBJ2-1	CASSFPTSSNEQFF	TGTGCCAGCAGTTTCCCGACTAGCTCCAATGAGCAGTTCTTC